The rows below give T cell receptor beta chains drawn from one sample of a study of CXCR3-negative and CXCR3-positive naive CD8 T cells. TCRdb re-called the 5' RACE reads and catalogs CDR3 proteins one per entry, DNA excluded. The sample table includes 50,000 to 55,000 distinct CDR3 sequences. The sequenced sample consisted of naive CXCR3- CD8+ T cells from blood. The source is a human donor in good health. Some clones in this sample may be carry-over from other donors' samples. CDR3s include the opening cysteine and the closing phenylalanine or tryptophan. Fields, in order: J gene, V gene, CDR3 protein.

TRBJ2-1	TRBV29-1	CSVETGGSYNEQFF
TRBJ1-5	TRBV20-1	CSASPELGQENNQPQHF
TRBJ1-1	TRBV6-5	CASSLPAGGITEAFF
TRBJ1-1	TRBV5-5	CASSLAGGAEAFF
TRBJ2-7	TRBV12-3/TRBV12-4	CASSSLAGVSYEQYF
TRBJ1-1	TRBV5-1	CASSEDRVGVGNTEAFF
TRBJ1-1	TRBV29-1	CSVFYSGNEAFF
TRBJ1-4	TRBV7-6	CASTQTGVNEKLFF
TRBJ2-7	TRBV29-1	CSVVQGQPTYEQYF
TRBJ2-3	TRBV5-1	CASSPGSSGDTQYF
TRBJ2-1	TRBV5-1	CATRDGSSYNEQFF
TRBJ2-5	TRBV29-1	CSAGQGPRETQYF
TRBJ1-1	TRBV29-1	CSVGARARTEAFF
TRBJ2-2	TRBV5-1	CASAQGWGGPNTGELFF
TRBJ2-5	TRBV7-7	CASSSTPVGTETQYF
TRBJ2-3	TRBV7-2	CASSVTSGGADTQYF
TRBJ1-2	TRBV15	CATTPEGTGDNYGYTF
TRBJ2-5	TRBV20-1	CSAPAVAGVGETQYF
TRBJ2-1	TRBV30	CAWSAGRGDNEQFF
TRBJ2-2	TRBV12-3/TRBV12-4	CASTLGQTNTGELFF
TRBJ1-1	TRBV12-3/TRBV12-4	CASRQGGPNTEAFF
TRBJ2-2	TRBV6-2/TRBV6-3	CASSKSWYSGDTGELFF